This T cell receptor beta chain was recorded in a study of blood T cells in healthy people across ages. Study results and limitations: There was no known CMV status for donors, so expanded clonotype changes were possibly confounded.

This CDR3 has 15 amino acids. After removal of 4 bases from V and 0 bases from J, the junction contained 6 bases not matched to a gene. Germline CDR1 and CDR2: SGHVS and FNYEAQ. About this clonotype: Its cognate antigen is unknown.

Primed by a sample-barcoded 5' primer and a J-beta primer mix, a second PCR proceeded for roughly 7 to 12 cycles. TCRdb called the 5' RACE reads again in MiXCR, with one record for every CDR3 protein. The sample gives approximately 800,000 distinct CDR3 sequences, roughly 60% of which show up once; approximately 30% is in the top ten. The TCR originated in a man aged 30-40 years in good health. This sequence joins TRBV7-6 and TRBJ2-7; 7 bases match TRBD2. The sample comprised blood. The CDR3 region is CASSSQRGSSYEQYF. CDR3 nucleotide sequence: TGTGCCAGCAGCTCCCAGCGGGGCAGCTCCTACGAGCAGTACTTC.